The text below deals with one T cell receptor (beta chain). The antigen remains undetermined. These data are taken from a study of PD-L1 blockade in urothelial cancer. Turning to the study itself: Samples of blood were analyzed 3 weeks (second dose) and 6 weeks after treatment start. Median T cell yield from blood was about 130,000. Study-wide results and caveats: For durable-benefit patients, tumor-associated blood clones expanded more at 3 weeks. Better survival was predicted when blood TCR clonality before treatment fell below the median.

The V and J ends lost 0 bases and 2 bases respectively, with 13 bases between them. Germline CDR1 is LNHNV and CDR2 is YYDKDF (reference sequence). The CDR3 totals 16 residues. The protocol was immunoSEQ multiplex PCR, while the TCRdb copy is restricted to in-frame clones and leaves out a portion. Among about 38,000 clones, around 83% were seen once, and the ten largest hold around 17%. This specimen consisted of PBMCs, obtained around atezolizumab (anti-PD-L1) treatment. The chain uses TRBV15 and TRBJ1-1, with D unclear. This clonotype was sampled from a man aged 60-69 years with urothelial cancer. The CDR3 loop reads CATSRELVPTNTEAFF. DNA of the CDR3: TGTGCCACCAGCAGAGAATTGGTACCCACTAACACTGAAGCTTTCTTT.